This T cell receptor (beta chain) was identified during a study of pediatric ulcerative colitis. Findings and limits, study-wide: Ulcerative colitis patients shared more blood-rectal clones than controls.

For this clone: The antigen is undetermined.

Germline V CDR1 and CDR2: MNHEY, SMNVEV (reference sequence). This CDR3 is 15 amino acids long. The V end was cut by 0 bases, the J end by 1 base, with 8 bases between. Samples were sequenced at Survey level, maximum 500,000 reads. Sequenced by immunoSEQ multiplex PCR; TCRdb stores in-frame clones only, minus some. This sample has 59,000 or so clones, with 77% found just once. This TCR came from a boy aged 5-17 years with moderate ulcerative colitis. Sequenced: blood. This chain connects TRBV27 to TRBJ2-3; a weak D match, TRBD1 (6 bases). This CDR3 reads CASSLSGARTDTQYF. The CDR3 DNA reads TGTGCCAGCAGTTTATCGGGGGCGCGCACAGATACGCAGTATTTT.